This TCR beta chain was captured by sequencing in a study of immune cell composition in non-small cell lung cancer (dated by TCRdb to 2016 to 2017). For the study in its entirety: Histologic subtype was assigned using H&E plus p63, CK5, Napsin A and TTF-1 immunohistochemistry, mainly lung adenocarcinoma or squamous cell carcinoma. TCR-beta sequencing (Adaptive Biotechnologies) was performed on 34 paired NSCLC tumour and non-adjacent lung specimens plus 26 tumour-only specimens. Supplementary cohort #1, 9 to 10 lung adenocarcinoma cases, had paired tumour/lung TCR-beta sequencing and TIL populations generated to assess tumour reactivity. The subtype comparisons left out a handful of tumour specimens with TCR-beta data because those specimens were rare histological subtypes.

The full study reports these points: The reactivity cohort was only approximately nine cases, and tumour-reactive clones were not shown to share sequences with the dominant in vivo tumour-associated clones. In 10 to 11 adenocarcinoma cases, maximal tumour-associated clone frequency correlated strongly with TIL tumour reactivity, whereas overall clonality did not. No significant correlation was found between tumour TCR-beta clonality and smoking pack-years. Tumour-associated clones >0.5% occurred in nearly half of NSCLC cases: about 33% of adenocarcinomas versus 75% of squamous carcinomas.

A two-step multiplex PCR was used to amplify TCR-beta CDR3 regions from genomic DNA, and Illumina-compatible adaptors were added in the second step. TCR-beta immunosequencing was performed on an Illumina platform as a commercial immunoSEQ service. The original pipeline was this. Repertoires were summarised by productive clonality and by Top 10 Clones, defined as the percentage of T-cell templates derived from the ten most frequent sequences. Values for productive clonality spanned 0 to 1, where a value of 1 indicated a monoclonal population. Using log10 scatter plots, tumour-associated clones were identified as sequences that made up at least 0.1% of tumour T-cell templates yet were absent from the matched non-adjacent lung. Analyses were done in GraphPad Prism7 and R, with Student's t-tests for two-group comparisons, ANOVA for stages, and linear regression for relationships. Held by TCRdb, this immuneACCESS table contains in-frame sequences only and omits some clones. Under half of the omission traces to an unresolved V gene where checked; the cause of the rest is unknown. The D gene and trimming were derived from the DNA, and the V and J assignments and clone size from that table. The sample data list a few thousand clones, and roughly 80% of these were observed just once. The ten largest account for just under 30% of the sample.

Concerning this clone itself: Its antigen has not been determined. Nothing much larger sits one base from this clone, and base qualities are not available.

According to the germline V gene, CDR1 reads MNHNS and CDR2 reads SASEGT. The CDR3 covers 15 residues, taking in both the cysteine and the phenylalanine. The kept DNA is CDR3 alone, 45 bases in frame from the first base. After removal of 1 base from V and 4 bases from J, the junction retains 5 bases not matched to a gene. Non-adjacent lung tissue from the same patient, taken as far from the tumour as possible and at least 3 cm away, was used for the normal lung samples. Frozen aliquots of unsorted single-cell suspensions were used for genomic DNA extraction with the QIAamp DNA kit. Tissues arrived within 2 hours of resection and were immediately processed into single-cell suspensions. Tissue was broken up mechanically, digested enzymatically with DNase I, collagenase I and hyaluronidase for 30 to 35 minutes at 37 degrees C, and then filtered and RBC-lysed.

This clonotype originated in a human donor with non-small cell lung cancer. The chain employs TRBV6-1 and TRBJ1-2; 8 bases in the middle match TRBD1. Material for sequencing was non-adjacent lung tissue. The nucleotide sequence is TGTGCCAGCAGTGAAGGGGCAACAGGGGGCTATGGCTACACCTTC. Translated, it gives CASSEGATGGYGYTF.